This TCR beta chain is drawn from a study of glioma-infiltrating T cells after dendritic cell vaccination. For the study at large: The vaccine used monocyte-derived dendritic cells pulsed overnight with autologous tumor lysate.

Some clones are missing from TCRdb's copy, which holds only in-frame ones; the method was immunoSEQ multiplex PCR. The data contain roughly 20,000 clones, 79% of them singletons. The CDR3 is made up of 15 amino acids. Germline V gene sequence: CDR1 LGHNA, CDR2 YSLEER. Trimming took 0 bases from V and 3 from J, leaving 12 bases between them. This sequence originates from a human donor with glioblastoma. The rearrangement joins TRBV4-3 to TRBJ2-7; a weak D match, TRBD2 (5 bases). This specimen consisted of blood, obtained before dendritic cell vaccination. In DNA, the CDR3 is TGCGCCAGCAGCCAAGAACCTAGCTGGAGCTACGAGCAGTACTTC. Encoded protein: CASSQEPSWSYEQYF.